The rows below give T cell receptor beta chains drawn from one sample of a study of breast tumors, draining lymph nodes, adjacent tissues. TCRdb processed the multiplex PCR reads anew with MiXCR; each CDR3 protein has one entry. Altogether about 60,000 distinct CDR3 sequences are present, roughly 57% being singletons, with the ten largest covering roughly 19%. The sequencing input was breast tumor tissue. Receptors originate from a female donor with breast cancer. Some clones in this sample may be carry-over from other donors' samples. CDR3s include the opening cysteine and the closing phenylalanine or tryptophan. D genes are given only for firm matches. Clone sizes are given selectively: once, few, many, or a class where the clone is expanded.

>TRBJ2-7|TRBV7-8|.|many
TGTGCCAGCAGCTTACTACAGGCCTACGAGCAGTACTTC
CASSLLQAYEQYF
>TRBJ2-5|TRBV7-9|TRBD2|.
TGTGCCTGTCATACGGGGGGGGGTGAGACCCAGTACTTC
CACHTGGGETQYF
>TRBJ1-6|TRBV20-1|TRBD1|few
TGCAGTGCATTCCACAGGGGCCATAATTCACCCCTCCACTTT
CSAFHRGHNSPLHF
>TRBJ2-3|TRBV5-8|TRBD2|.
TGTGCCAGCTCACTCGCCGGGACTAGCGTAGATACGCAGTATTTT
CASSLAGTSVDTQYF
>TRBJ1-6|TRBV2|TRBD1|.
TGTGCCAGCAGTGCTAGAGGGGACAGGGGAGGAAATTCACCCCTCCACTTT
CASSARGDRGGNSPLHF
>TRBJ1-5|TRBV28|.|many
TGTGCCAGCAGTTTAAGGGGGGCGGGGGGCAATCAGCCCCAGCATTTT
CASSLRGAGGNQPQHF
>TRBJ2-2|TRBV19|.|.
TGTGCCAGTAGTGCTGGACGGTCGTCGATCACCGGGGAGCTGTTTTTT
CASSAGRSSITGELFF
>TRBJ2-5|TRBV9|TRBD2|.
TGTGCCAGCAGCGTATCGGGGGGGTTGGTGGAGACCCAGTACTTC
CASSVSGGLVETQYF
>TRBJ2-7|TRBV5-1|TRBD1|.
TGCGCCAGCAGCCGAAGTCGGGGACAGGGCTACGAGCAGTACTTC
CASSRSRGQGYEQYF
>TRBJ2-5|TRBV25-1|TRBD2|.
TGTGCCAGCAGTGTATGGGGGAGGGGAGAGACCCAGTACTTC
CASSVWGRGETQYF
>TRBJ2-7|TRBV10-2|TRBD1|many
TGCGCCAGCAGTGAACCCCGACAGGGCGCAGACGAGCAGTACTTC
CASSEPRQGADEQYF
>TRBJ2-3|TRBV20-1|.|.
TGCAGTGCTAGAGGTGGTAATACGCAGTATTTT
CSARGGNTQYF
>TRBJ2-5|TRBV2|TRBD2|.
TGTGCCAGCACACTAGACGGGGGGGGAAAAGAGACCCAGTACTTC
CASTLDGGGKETQYF
>TRBJ2-3|TRBV4-3|TRBD2|.
TGCGCCAGCAGCCAAGGGACTAGCGGTCCAGATACGCAGTATTTT
CASSQGTSGPDTQYF
>TRBJ2-7|TRBV15|TRBD1|.
TGTGCCACCAGCAGAGATCGGACAGGGGGCAACGAGCAGTACTTC
CATSRDRTGGNEQYF
>TRBJ2-3|TRBV2|TRBD2|.
TGTGCCAGCATGGCTGGGCTAGCGGGCCCTACAGATACGCAGTATTTT
CASMAGLAGPTDTQYF
>TRBJ2-3|TRBV7-9|.|.
TGTGCCAGCAGCTCAAGTAGCGGATATGCTGATACGCAGTATTTT
CASSSSSGYADTQYF
>TRBJ1-3|TRBV5-1|.|.
TGCGCCAGCAGCTTGGGGGGGCTCCGAAACACCATATATTTT
CASSLGGLRNTIYF
>TRBJ2-5|TRBV7-9|.|.
TGTGCCAGCAACCCCCAAAGTCCGACCCAGTACTTC
CASNPQSPTQYF
>TRBJ2-5|TRBV20-1|.|many
TGCAGTGCCGCCCCGGGTCGGGATCGCGTCCAAGAGACCCAGTACTTC
CSAAPGRDRVQETQYF
>TRBJ2-5|TRBV29-1|TRBD1|once
TGCAGCGTTTTGAGACAGGGGGGTGGGGAGACCCAGTACTTC
CSVLRQGGGETQYF
>TRBJ2-2|TRBV29-1|.|once
TGCAGCGTCGAATCTCGGACGAACACCGGGGAGCTGTTTTTT
CSVESRTNTGELFF
>TRBJ1-6|TRBV20-1|.|.
TGCAGTGCTCGAGGGGAGTCCAACTCCTATAATTCACCCCTCCACTTT
CSARGESNSYNSPLHF
>TRBJ2-2|TRBV20-1|TRBD1|.
TGCAGTGCTAGACTGGACAGGGGCGCGAACACCGGGGAGCTGTTTTTT
CSARLDRGANTGELFF
>TRBJ1-2|TRBV19|TRBD1|.
TGTGCCAGTAGTAGAGACAGGGGCGGCTATGGCTACACCTTC
CASSRDRGGYGYTF
>TRBJ1-2|TRBV30|.|.
TGTGCCTGGAGTCATGTGGGGGGACTCTACGCACAAAACTATGGCTACACCTTC
CAWSHVGGLYAQNYGYTF